A single sample is the source of the 21 T cell receptor beta chains below, sequenced in a study of CD8 T cells in ankylosing spondylitis. TCRdb re-analysed the 5' RACE reads in MiXCR, keeping a single row per CDR3 protein. The table lists 180,000 or so distinct CDR3 sequences, 11% of them singletons. The sample consisted of blood, either unsorted or a sorted T cell fraction (not recorded which). All receptors derive from a male donor with ankylosing spondylitis or in good health (not recorded which).

The rearrangement uses TRBV6-2 or TRBV6-3 and TRBJ2-1; no firm D call. The length of the CDR3 is 16 residues. The germline V gene encodes CDR1 MNHEY and CDR2 SVGEGT. V was pared by 4 bases and J by 4 bases, with 17 bases between. The chain's CDR3 is CASSSLTLDRYNEQFF. The DNA of the CDR3 is TGTGCCAGCAGTTCCCTTACACTCGACCGATACAATGAGCAGTTCTTC.

The V call is TRBV7-8, the J call TRBJ2-6; 12 bases are a match to TRBD2. The germline CDR1 and CDR2 sequences are SGHVS and FQNEAQ. This CDR3 has 19 amino acids. V lost 5 bases, J lost 2 bases, and 10 bases stayed unmatched. CDR3 in DNA: TGTGCCAGCAGCCCGGAGGGTCTAGCGGGGGGGCCTGGGGCCAACGTCCTGACTTTC. It encodes CASSPEGLAGGPGANVLTF.

The chain uses TRBV12-3 or TRBV12-4 and TRBJ1-1, with 8 bases matching TRBD1. Losses at the gene ends were 6 bases for V and 5 bases for J; bases not matched to a gene: 8. The CDR3 is 14 amino acids. As DNA, the CDR3 is TGTGCCAGCAGCCTCCGACAGGGGTTAACTGAAGCTTTCTTT. This translates into CASSLRQGLTEAFF.

This clonotype came up many times. This sequence joins TRBV28 and TRBJ2-7, with a weak D call TRBD1 (6 bases). The CDR3 length is 15 residues. Trimming removed 7 bases from V and 5 bases from J, with 21 bases in between. Germline V gene lookup returns CDR1 MDHEN and CDR2 SYDVKM. The CDR3 reads CASTPPDRRLHEQYF. DNA of the CDR3: TGTGCCAGCACCCCGCCAGACAGGCGCCTCCACGAGCAGTACTTC.

This clonotype was observed at least ten times. The chain is built from TRBV12-3 or TRBV12-4 and TRBJ2-3, with D possibly being TRBD1 (5 bases). The CDR3 extends over 15 amino acids. The V end was cut by 0 bases, the J end by 0 bases, with 7 bases between. The CDR3 protein is CASSLAAGSTDTQYF. The CDR3 DNA is TGTGCCAGCAGTTTAGCGGCAGGGAGCACAGATACGCAGTATTTT.

In its sample, this clonotype was seen many times. This sequence joins TRBV12-3 or TRBV12-4 and TRBJ2-1, with TRBD1 identical over 7 bases. There are 13 residues in the CDR3. V shed 7 bases and J 9 bases; nucleotides not matched to a gene: 9. This CDR3 is CASNEQGVGEQFF. CDR3 nucleotide sequence: TGTGCCAGCAATGAGCAGGGGGTCGGTGAGCAGTTCTTC.

The V gene is TRBV5-1, the J gene TRBJ2-1; D remains ambiguous. This CDR3 spans 15 amino acids. V gave up 0 bases and J gave up 8 bases, with 15 bases separating them. CDR1 SGHRS and CDR2 YFSETQ come from the germline V gene. The chain's CDR3 is CASSLAGLLIDEQFF. CDR3 DNA sequence: TGCGCCAGCAGCTTGGCCGGTTTACTTATCGATGAGCAGTTCTTC. Together with reference TRBV5-1 and TRBJ2-1, the CDR3 gives the full variable domain: KAGVTQTPRYLIKTRGQQVTLSCSPISGHRSVSWYQQTPGQGLQFLFEYFSETQRNKGNFPGRFSGRQFSNSRSEMNVSTLELGDSALYLCASSLAGLLIDEQFFGPGTRLTVL.

There are a few counts of this clonotype. The chain has TRBV12-3 or TRBV12-4 and TRBJ2-3; 7 bases are shared with TRBD2. The length of the CDR3 is 14 residues. V lost 4 bases, J lost 5 bases, and 6 bases stayed unmatched. The CDR3 loop is CASSWGGGEDTQYF. DNA for the CDR3: TGTGCCAGCAGTTGGGGCGGGGGAGAAGATACGCAGTATTTT.

This clonotype was found many times. V is TRBV12-5 and J is TRBJ1-1; possibly TRBD1 for D (5 bases). V lost 7 bases to trimming and J lost 3 bases, with 9 bases between them. Germline V CDR1 and CDR2: LGHNT, FRNRAP. This CDR3 is 12 amino acids long. The DNA for the CDR3 is TGTGCTAGTGCCTCAGGGTACACTGAAGCTTTCTTT. Its translation is CASASGYTEAFF.

This clonotype has ten or more counts. The genes are TRBV12-3 or TRBV12-4 and TRBJ2-7; D unclear. Trimming took 4 bases from V and 2 from J, leaving 12 bases between them. This CDR3 region has 14 residues. The CDR3 protein is CASSYQDGPYEQYF. In DNA, the CDR3 is TGTGCCAGCAGTTATCAGGACGGACCCTACGAGCAGTACTTC.

At least ten counts were recorded for this clonotype. The chain has TRBV11-2 and TRBJ2-2; D perhaps matches TRBD2 (5 bases). Germline values: CDR1 SGHAT, CDR2 FQNNGV. The CDR3 is 16 amino acids. Trimming took 0 bases from V and 4 from J, leaving 12 bases between them. This CDR3 is CASSLDRRLATGELFF. CDR3 DNA: TGTGCCAGCAGCTTAGATCGGAGGCTAGCCACCGGGGAGCTGTTTTTT.

This clonotype was recorded at least ten times. The chain links TRBV3-1 to TRBJ2-1; D is tentatively TRBD1 or TRBD2 (6 bases each). Trimming shortened V by 0 bases and J by 3 bases, and 12 bases separated the two germline ends. Germline-derived CDR1 and CDR2 are LGHDT and YNNKEL (reference sequence). This CDR3 has 16 amino acids. CDR3 region: CASSQEQGRFYNEQFF. The CDR3 DNA sequence: TGTGCCAGCAGCCAAGAGCAGGGGAGGTTCTACAATGAGCAGTTCTTC.

This clonotype was observed at least ten times. This chain connects TRBV25-1 to TRBJ1-5, with D perhaps TRBD1 (5 bases). V lost 7 bases and J lost 2, with 9 bases in between. Germline CDR1 MGHDK, CDR2 SYGVNS. This CDR3 has 13 amino acids. The CDR3 DNA follows: TGTGCCAGCATGGAGGGGCGCAATCAGCCCCAGCATTTT. It translates to CASMEGRNQPQHF.

The rearrangement uses TRBV5-1 and TRBJ2-7; TRBD1 might be the D (5 bases). The germline V and J ends were trimmed by 0 bases and 12 bases, with 19 bases remaining between them. CDR3 size: 14 residues. Germline-derived CDR1 and CDR2 are SGHRS and YFSETQ. The DNA of the CDR3 is TGCGCCAGCAGCTTGGAGGCTCGGACAAGTGATTGGTACTTC. This gives the protein CASSLEARTSDWYF.

This clonotype was counted a few times. The chain carries TRBV2 and TRBJ2-7, with 11 positions matching TRBD1. The germline gives CDR1 SNHLY, CDR2 FYNNEI. J gave up 6 bases and V 5 bases, and 6 bases lay outside the gene matches. This CDR3 contains 14 residues. CDR3 DNA: TGTGCCAGCAGTCCCCCGGGACAGGGGGGCGAGCAGTACTTC. Its protein product is CASSPPGQGGEQYF.

The rearrangement links TRBV20-1 to TRBJ2-7; 10 bases match TRBD1. CDR3 size: 14 residues. Germline V lookup: CDR1 DFQATT, CDR2 SNEGSKA (reference sequence). V lost 6 bases, J lost 1 base, and 6 bases stayed unmatched. In DNA, the CDR3 is TGCAGTGCAAAGCCGGGACAGGGGTCCTACGAGCAGTACTTC. Its translation: CSAKPGQGSYEQYF.

For this clonotype: A read error may be the cause here, since a much bigger clone is one base away. The chain uses TRBV24-1 and TRBJ2-2; the D is unclear. Germline V CDR1 and CDR2: KGHDR, SFDVKD. The CDR3 consists of 15 residues. V was shortened by 3 bases and J by 1 base, with 8 bases between the two germline ends. The CDR3: CATSDVTRNTGELFF. The DNA of the CDR3 is TGTGCCACCAGTGATGTCACCAGGAACACCGGGGAGCTGTTTTTT.

This clonotype was picked up many times. CDR3 sequence: CASSLMGGKETQYF. The CDR3, as DNA: TGTGCCAGCAGCCTAATGGGCGGGAAAGAGACCCAGTACTTC. V is TRBV7-2 and J is TRBJ2-5; tentative D call: TRBD2 (6 bases). V was cut by 5 bases and J by 3 bases, with 13 bases left in between. Germline V lookup: CDR1 SGHTA, CDR2 FQGNSA. This CDR3 region has 14 residues.

This clonotype was observed a handful of times. The CDR3 nucleotides are TGTGCCAGCAGCGTAGGAGGTCCAGGCACAGATACGCAGTATTTT. The encoded protein is CASSVGGPGTDTQYF. The rearrangement links TRBV9 to TRBJ2-3; D gene uncertain. Germline V gene lookup returns CDR1 SGDLS and CDR2 YYNGEE. V lost 0 bases, J lost 1 base, and 9 bases lay in between. This CDR3 has 15 amino acids.

This clonotype occurred many times. This chain joins TRBV3-1 and TRBJ1-6, with 8 nucleotides matching TRBD1. The CDR3 spans 16 residues. Looked up from germline, CDR1 is LGHDT and CDR2 is YNNKEL (reference sequence). The V segment lost 0 bases and the J segment 8 bases; nucleotides outside the gene matches: 6. CDR3 sequence: CASSQDGPGGYSPLHF. CDR3 DNA: TGTGCCAGCAGCCAAGACGGGCCAGGGGGCTATTCACCCCTCCACTTT. Together with reference TRBV3-1 and TRBJ1-6, the CDR3 gives the full variable domain: DTAVSQTPKYLVTQMGNDKSIKCEQNLGHDTMYWYKQDSKKFLKIMFSYNNKELIINETVPNRFSPKSPDKAHLNLHINSLELGDSAVYFCASSQDGPGGYSPLHFGNGTRLTVT.

This clonotype was seen many times. This chain uses TRBV3-1 with TRBJ2-1, with 9 nucleotides matching TRBD2. V was pared by 0 bases and J by 9 bases, with 6 bases of the junction left unmatched. CDR1 LGHDT and CDR2 YNNKEL come from the germline V gene (reference sequence). CDR3 length: 15 residues. The CDR3: CASSQDETSGIEQFF. CDR3 in DNA: TGTGCCAGCAGCCAAGACGAGACTAGCGGTATTGAGCAGTTCTTC.